This record concerns one TCR beta chain sequence. This sample stems from a study of shared clonotypes between healthy human individuals. TCRdb's copy holds only in-frame clones and misses some; the assay was immunoSEQ multiplex PCR. Of 2 million to 2.5 million clones listed, around 95% are singletons. Material: naive CD4+ T cells sorted from blood. Sample subset: CD45RA+ positively selected. This TCR came from a man between 18 and 29 years old in good health.

This CDR3 reads CASSNRVNTGELFF. Written as DNA, the CDR3 is TGTGCCAGCAGTAACAGGGTGAACACCGGGGAGCTGTTTTTT. The chain carries TRBV27 and TRBJ2-2; D is perhaps TRBD1 (6 bases). CDR1 is MNHEY and CDR2 is SMNVEV in the germline V gene (reference sequence). CDR3 size: 14 residues. V lost 5 bases, J lost 1 base, and 8 bases lay in between.